This is a list of T cell receptor beta chains from one sample in a study of OX40 agonist ivuxolimab in advanced cancers. Only in-frame clones appear in the TCRdb table, and some are missing; sequencing was by immunoSEQ multiplex PCR. The sample has 73,000 or so clones; more than 85% are singletons. The material sequenced was CD4+ or CD8+ T cells sorted from blood, taken in a trial of the OX40 agonist ivuxolimab. Receptors were obtained from an adult with an advanced solid tumor such as melanoma, head and neck, liver or kidney cancer. Both conserved end residues are part of each CDR3. Fields, in order: J gene, D gene, clone size, CDR3 length, V gene, CDR3 protein, CDR3 DNA. The D gene is left open where the match is weak. Size values are once, few and many counts, or a class for expanded clones, and some rows have none.

>TRBJ2-7|TRBD1|NA|13|TRBV29-1
CSVGPDTGVEQYF
TGCAGCGTTGGGCCGGATACAGGGGTCGAGCAGTACTTC
>TRBJ2-1|TRBD2|NA|15|TRBV4-1
CASSLLSGDYNEQFF
TGCGCCAGCAGCCTCCTTAGCGGGGATTACAATGAGCAGTTCTTC
>TRBJ2-3|TRBD2|NA|13|TRBV9
CASSDSGGDTQYF
TGTGCCAGCAGCGATAGCGGGGGGGATACGCAGTATTTT
>TRBJ2-7|TRBD1|NA|16|TRBV4-1
CASSHGTGGDAYEQYF
TGCGCCAGCAGCCATGGTACAGGGGGCGACGCCTACGAGCAGTACTTC
>TRBJ2-3|NA|once|15|TRBV29-1
CSAKMDSYSTDTQYF
TGCAGCGCCAAAATGGACAGTTATAGCACAGATACGCAGTATTTT
>TRBJ1-6|NA|NA|14|TRBV27
CASSSLGSDSPLHF
TGTGCCAGCAGCTCTTTGGGTAGCGATTCACCCCTCCACTTT
>TRBJ2-3|TRBD2|NA|15|TRBV29-1
CSVFGGSGGPHTQYF
TGCAGCGTATTCGGTGGTAGCGGGGGCCCCCATACGCAGTATTTT
>TRBJ2-5|NA|NA|16|TRBV4-1
CASSQGGSGVQETQYF
TGCGCCAGCAGCCAAGGGGGGTCGGGGGTGCAAGAGACCCAGTACTTC
>TRBJ2-1|NA|NA|15|TRBV10-3
CAISESDLEINEQFF
TGTGCCATCAGTGAATCGGATCTGGAGATCAATGAGCAGTTCTTC
>TRBJ2-7|NA|NA|11|TRBV14
CASSGGYEQYF
TGTGCCAGCAGCGGAGGGTACGAGCAGTACTTC
>TRBJ1-4|NA|NA|14|TRBV5-6
CASSFPSRREKLFF
TGTGCCAGCAGCTTCCCTTCCAGGAGGGAAAAACTGTTTTTT
>TRBJ1-1|NA|NA|13|TRBV7-2
CASSPQAGTEAFF
TGTGCCAGCAGCCCCCAGGCGGGCACTGAAGCTTTCTTT
>TRBJ2-7|NA|NA|11|TRBV6-1
CASSGPPGQYF
TGTGCCAGCAGTGGTCCACCGGGGCAGTACTTC
>TRBJ1-2|NA|NA|13|TRBV29-1
CSVTTGTAYGYTF
TGCAGCGTAACTACCGGGACGGCCTATGGCTACACCTTC
>TRBJ2-7|NA|NA|14|TRBV5-1
CASSLARGAYEQYF
TGCGCCAGCAGCTTGGCCCGGGGCGCCTACGAGCAGTACTTC
>TRBJ2-5|NA|NA|15|TRBV10-3
CAISEDFEIQETQYF
TGTGCCATCAGTGAAGACTTCGAAATCCAAGAGACCCAGTACTTC
>TRBJ2-2|NA|NA|12|TRBV4-2
CASSHPQGELFF
TGTGCCAGCAGCCACCCTCAGGGGGAGCTGTTTTTT
>TRBJ2-7|TRBD2|NA|14|TRBV4-1
CASSRAGGVYEQYF
TGCGCCAGCAGCCGGGCCGGGGGGGTCTACGAGCAGTACTTC
>TRBJ2-5|TRBD2|NA|15|TRBV5-6
CASSLLAGVQETQYF
TGTGCCAGCAGCTTACTAGCGGGGGTCCAAGAGACCCAGTACTTC
>TRBJ2-6|TRBD2|NA|17|TRBV27
CASSNLAGELGANVLTF
TGTGCCAGCAGTAACCTAGCGGGGGAACTTGGGGCCAACGTCCTGACTTTC
>TRBJ2-5|TRBD1|NA|15|TRBV5-1
CASSLTGGRQETQYF
TGCGCCAGCAGCCTGACAGGGGGCAGACAAGAGACCCAGTACTTC
>TRBJ1-1|NA|NA|13|TRBV6-4
CASSESGFTEAFF
TGTGCCAGCAGTGAATCGGGGTTCACTGAAGCTTTCTTT
>TRBJ1-2|TRBD1|NA|14|TRBV7-9
CASSLADRADGYTF
TGTGCCAGCAGCTTAGCCGACAGGGCGGATGGCTACACCTTC
>TRBJ1-2|NA|NA|16|TRBV9
CASSSLREQISYGYTF
TGTGCCAGCAGCTCCCTCAGGGAACAGATTAGTTATGGCTACACCTTC
>TRBJ2-7|TRBD1|NA|14|TRBV29-1
CSVESRGRNDEQYF
TGCAGCGTTGAATCGAGGGGGCGGAATGACGAGCAGTACTTC
>TRBJ1-1|NA|NA|18|TRBV19
CASSIDQAELASNTEAFF
TGTGCCAGTAGTATAGATCAGGCGGAGCTGGCCTCGAACACTGAAGCTTTCTTT
>TRBJ2-2|TRBD2|NA|14|TRBV4-1
CASSSGGNTGELFF
TGCGCCAGCAGTAGCGGGGGGAACACCGGGGAGCTGTTTTTT
>TRBJ1-1|NA|NA|14|TRBV6-5
CASSYPGENTEAFF
TGTGCCAGCAGTTATCCAGGGGAAAACACTGAAGCTTTCTTT
>TRBJ1-1|NA|NA|14|TRBV11-1
CASSLRGVGTEAFF
TGTGCCAGCAGCTTACGGGGAGTGGGCACTGAAGCTTTCTTT
>TRBJ2-1|NA|few|17|TRBV7-9
CASSSMGRRGWGDEQFF
TGTGCCAGCAGCTCCATGGGACGCAGGGGCTGGGGAGATGAGCAGTTCTTC
>TRBJ2-2|NA|NA|16|TRBV11-1
CASSLVQGGITGELFF
TGTGCCAGCAGCTTAGTACAGGGGGGGATTACCGGGGAGCTGTTTTTT
>TRBJ1-4|TRBD1|NA|16|TRBV4-1
CASSPEKTGVDEKLFF
TGCGCCAGCAGCCCAGAAAAGACAGGGGTGGATGAAAAACTGTTTTTT
>TRBJ1-5|NA|NA|15|TRBV9
CASSLGGVPNQPQHF
TGTGCCAGCAGCCTCGGGGGGGTGCCAAATCAGCCCCAGCATTTT
>TRBJ1-1|NA|NA|14|TRBV6-5
CASSYREGLTEAFF
TGTGCCAGCAGTTACAGGGAGGGGCTCACTGAAGCTTTCTTT
>TRBJ2-3|NA|NA|11|TRBV6-6
CASSLPDTQYF
TGTGCCAGCAGCCTCCCAGATACGCAGTATTTT
>TRBJ1-1|NA|NA|17|TRBV7-6
CASSSSFQGPLNTEAFF
TGTGCCAGCAGCTCTAGCTTCCAGGGGCCTTTGAACACTGAAGCTTTCTTT
>TRBJ1-5|TRBD1|NA|15|TRBV5-1
CASSLGQGVSEAQHF
TGCGCCAGCAGCTTGGGGCAGGGGGTCTCTGAAGCCCAGCATTTT
>TRBJ1-1|NA|NA|13|TRBV29-1
CSVEVGQITEAFF
TGCAGCGTTGAAGTTGGTCAGATCACTGAAGCTTTCTTT
>TRBJ2-7|NA|NA|13|TRBV5-1
CASSLDGPYEQYF
TGCGCCAGCAGCTTGGACGGACCCTACGAGCAGTACTTC
>TRBJ2-5|NA|NA|14|TRBV4-1
CASSQGDSGETQYF
TGCGCCAGCAGCCAAGGGGACTCCGGGGAGACCCAGTACTTC